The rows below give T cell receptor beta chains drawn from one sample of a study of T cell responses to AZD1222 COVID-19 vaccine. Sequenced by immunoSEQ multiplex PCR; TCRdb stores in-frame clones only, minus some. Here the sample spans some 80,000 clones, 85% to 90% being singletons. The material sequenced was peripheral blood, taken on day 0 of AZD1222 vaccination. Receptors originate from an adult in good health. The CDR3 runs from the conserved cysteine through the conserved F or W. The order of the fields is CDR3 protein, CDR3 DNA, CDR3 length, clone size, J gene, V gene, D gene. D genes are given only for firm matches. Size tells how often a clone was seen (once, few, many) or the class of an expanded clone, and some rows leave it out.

CDR3aa: CAWRGGHLYEQYF
CDR3nt: TGTGCCTGGAGAGGGGGACACCTCTACGAGCAGTACTTC
len: 13
abundance: -
j_gene: TRBJ2-7
v_gene: TRBV30
d_gene: -

CDR3aa: CASSFLSGESEQYF
CDR3nt: TGTGCCAGCAGCTTCCTCTCAGGGGAGAGCGAGCAGTACTTC
len: 14
abundance: -
j_gene: TRBJ2-7
v_gene: TRBV7-9
d_gene: -

CDR3aa: CASTWADGVEKLFF
CDR3nt: TGTGCCAGCACCTGGGCGGACGGTGTGGAAAAACTGTTTTTT
len: 14
abundance: -
j_gene: TRBJ1-4
v_gene: TRBV7-9
d_gene: -

CDR3aa: CASSLGGKETQYF
CDR3nt: TGTGCCAGCTCACTAGGAGGGAAGGAGACCCAGTACTTC
len: 13
abundance: -
j_gene: TRBJ2-5
v_gene: TRBV18
d_gene: -

CDR3aa: CASSLGQGADEQYF
CDR3nt: TGTGCCAGCAGCTTAGGACAGGGGGCCGACGAGCAGTACTTC
len: 14
abundance: -
j_gene: TRBJ2-7
v_gene: TRBV7-9
d_gene: TRBD1

CDR3aa: CAFSTGGNTEAFF
CDR3nt: TGTGCCTTCAGTACCGGAGGGAACACTGAAGCTTTCTTT
len: 13
abundance: -
j_gene: TRBJ1-1
v_gene: TRBV30
d_gene: -

CDR3aa: CASAVLSEGYTF
CDR3nt: TGTGCCAGCGCAGTTTTATCGGAAGGCTACACCTTC
len: 12
abundance: -
j_gene: TRBJ1-2
v_gene: TRBV28
d_gene: -

CDR3aa: CASSLDRESTYEQYF
CDR3nt: TGTGCCAGCTCACTCGACAGGGAATCTACCTACGAGCAGTACTTC
len: 15
abundance: -
j_gene: TRBJ2-7
v_gene: TRBV18
d_gene: TRBD1

CDR3aa: CASSQRTVLGAGANVLTF
CDR3nt: TGCGCCAGCAGCCAACGAACCGTGCTGGGGGCTGGGGCCAACGTCCTGACTTTC
len: 18
abundance: -
j_gene: TRBJ2-6
v_gene: TRBV4-1
d_gene: -

CDR3aa: CASSLGTTNYGYTF
CDR3nt: TGTGCCAGCAGCTTGGGGACTACCAACTATGGCTACACCTTC
len: 14
abundance: -
j_gene: TRBJ1-2
v_gene: TRBV7-9
d_gene: -

CDR3aa: CASKEEGTLEAFF
CDR3nt: TGTGCCAGCAAGGAAGAAGGCACCCTTGAAGCTTTCTTT
len: 13
abundance: -
j_gene: TRBJ1-1
v_gene: TRBV2
d_gene: -

CDR3aa: CAWSVPREAPNYGYTF
CDR3nt: TGTGCCTGGAGTGTTCCCAGGGAGGCTCCTAACTATGGCTACACCTTC
len: 16
abundance: -
j_gene: TRBJ1-2
v_gene: TRBV30
d_gene: -

CDR3aa: CASSLRVGGSGANVLTF
CDR3nt: TGCGCCAGCAGCCTGCGGGTTGGTGGCTCTGGGGCCAACGTCCTGACTTTC
len: 17
abundance: -
j_gene: TRBJ2-6
v_gene: TRBV4-1
d_gene: -

CDR3aa: CASLILGTEAFF
CDR3nt: TGTGCCAGCTTGATTCTCGGGACTGAAGCTTTCTTT
len: 12
abundance: -
j_gene: TRBJ1-1
v_gene: TRBV2
d_gene: -

CDR3aa: CASSAGFSNQPQHF
CDR3nt: TGTGCCAGCAGCGCAGGGTTTAGCAATCAGCCCCAGCATTTT
len: 14
abundance: -
j_gene: TRBJ1-5
v_gene: TRBV6-5
d_gene: -

CDR3aa: CATSDRGQGWNTEAFF
CDR3nt: TGTGCCACATCCGACAGGGGCCAGGGGTGGAACACTGAAGCTTTCTTT
len: 16
abundance: -
j_gene: TRBJ1-1
v_gene: TRBV24-1
d_gene: TRBD1

CDR3aa: CASSVGRVGEKLFF
CDR3nt: TGTGCCAGCAGCGTCGGCAGGGTTGGTGAAAAACTGTTTTTT
len: 14
abundance: -
j_gene: TRBJ1-4
v_gene: TRBV9
d_gene: -

CDR3aa: CASSSPGGLETQYF
CDR3nt: TGTGCCAGCAGTTCCCCTGGGGGGTTAGAGACCCAGTACTTC
len: 14
abundance: once
j_gene: TRBJ2-5
v_gene: TRBV28
d_gene: -

CDR3aa: CASSIPSLPYEQYF
CDR3nt: TGTGCCAGCAGCATTCCCTCCCTCCCCTACGAGCAGTACTTC
len: 14
abundance: -
j_gene: TRBJ2-7
v_gene: TRBV7-2
d_gene: -

CDR3aa: CASRGTVINSPLHF
CDR3nt: TGTGCCAGCAGGGGGACAGTGATTAATTCACCCCTCCACTTT
len: 14
abundance: -
j_gene: TRBJ1-6
v_gene: TRBV2
d_gene: TRBD1

CDR3aa: CASSTTGGHVNTEAFF
CDR3nt: TGCGCCAGCAGCACGACAGGGGGGCATGTGAACACTGAAGCTTTCTTT
len: 16
abundance: -
j_gene: TRBJ1-1
v_gene: TRBV5-1
d_gene: TRBD1

CDR3aa: CASSLRLGDVGYTF
CDR3nt: TGCGCCAGCAGCTTGAGACTGGGTGATGTCGGCTACACCTTC
len: 14
abundance: -
j_gene: TRBJ1-2
v_gene: TRBV5-1
d_gene: -

CDR3aa: CASSLGSGTGSYRNTIYF
CDR3nt: TGCGCCAGCAGCTTGGGGTCCGGGACAGGGTCGTACAGAAACACCATATATTTT
len: 18
abundance: once
j_gene: TRBJ1-3
v_gene: TRBV5-1
d_gene: TRBD1

CDR3aa: CASSFSGATDTQYF
CDR3nt: TGTGCCAGCAGCTTTAGCGGGGCAACAGATACGCAGTATTTT
len: 14
abundance: -
j_gene: TRBJ2-3
v_gene: TRBV7-9
d_gene: TRBD2

CDR3aa: CASSPRTTMSTEAFF
CDR3nt: TGTGCCAGCAGCCCACGGACAACCATGAGCACTGAAGCTTTCTTT
len: 15
abundance: -
j_gene: TRBJ1-1
v_gene: TRBV7-9
d_gene: -

CDR3aa: CASSSGNTEAFF
CDR3nt: TGCGCCAGCAGCTCAGGGAACACTGAAGCTTTCTTT
len: 12
abundance: -
j_gene: TRBJ1-1
v_gene: TRBV5-1
d_gene: -

CDR3aa: CASSLERTGGRSYGYTF
CDR3nt: TGTGCCAGCAGCTTAGAAAGGACAGGGGGTCGGAGCTATGGCTACACCTTC
len: 17
abundance: -
j_gene: TRBJ1-2
v_gene: TRBV7-8
d_gene: TRBD1

CDR3aa: CASSLVRGSYNEQFF
CDR3nt: TGCGCCAGCAGCTTGGTGAGGGGAAGTTACAATGAGCAGTTCTTC
len: 15
abundance: few
j_gene: TRBJ2-1
v_gene: TRBV5-1
d_gene: -

CDR3aa: CASSQEGAYNSPLHF
CDR3nt: TGTGCCAGCAGCCAAGAGGGGGCCTATAATTCACCCCTCCACTTT
len: 15
abundance: few
j_gene: TRBJ1-6
v_gene: TRBV7-2
d_gene: -

CDR3aa: CASRTGGEGYTF
CDR3nt: TGCGCCAGCCGGACAGGGGGCGAAGGCTACACCTTC
len: 12
abundance: few
j_gene: TRBJ1-2
v_gene: TRBV5-1
d_gene: TRBD1

CDR3aa: CAISPGDGAGYTF
CDR3nt: TGTGCCATCAGTCCGGGGGATGGAGCTGGCTACACCTTC
len: 13
abundance: -
j_gene: TRBJ1-2
v_gene: TRBV10-3
d_gene: -

CDR3aa: CASSWGRGLGGYTF
CDR3nt: TGTGCCAGCAGTTGGGGGAGGGGGCTAGGTGGCTACACCTTC
len: 14
abundance: once
j_gene: TRBJ1-2
v_gene: TRBV28
d_gene: TRBD1

CDR3aa: CASSQDLMYEQFF
CDR3nt: TGTGCCAGCAGCCAAGATCTCATGTATGAGCAGTTCTTC
len: 13
abundance: -
j_gene: TRBJ2-1
v_gene: TRBV4-2
d_gene: -

CDR3aa: CASSSSLAGIEGEKLFF
CDR3nt: TGTGCCAGCAGCTCATCCCTCGCCGGGATCGAGGGTGAAAAACTGTTTTTT
len: 17
abundance: -
j_gene: TRBJ1-4
v_gene: TRBV7-6
d_gene: -

CDR3aa: CASSLNSVSYGYTF
CDR3nt: TGCGCCAGCAGCTTGAATTCAGTTTCCTATGGCTACACCTTC
len: 14
abundance: -
j_gene: TRBJ1-2
v_gene: TRBV5-1
d_gene: -

CDR3aa: CASSQPTGGFESPLHF
CDR3nt: TGCGCCAGCAGCCAACCGACAGGGGGCTTTGAATCACCCCTCCACTTT
len: 16
abundance: -
j_gene: TRBJ1-6
v_gene: TRBV4-1
d_gene: TRBD1

CDR3aa: CASSPVWQGDTEAFF
CDR3nt: TGCGCCAGCTCCCCGGTGTGGCAGGGTGACACTGAAGCTTTCTTT
len: 15
abundance: -
j_gene: TRBJ1-1
v_gene: TRBV5-1
d_gene: -

CDR3aa: CASTTTGELFF
CDR3nt: TGTGCCAGCACGACAACCGGGGAGCTGTTTTTT
len: 11
abundance: -
j_gene: TRBJ2-2
v_gene: TRBV25-1
d_gene: -

CDR3aa: CASSIDMTGGEAFF
CDR3nt: TGTGCCAGTAGTATAGATATGACAGGGGGTGAAGCTTTCTTT
len: 14
abundance: -
j_gene: TRBJ1-1
v_gene: TRBV19
d_gene: TRBD1

CDR3aa: CASSAGIDYGYTF
CDR3nt: TGTGCCAGCAGTGCGGGGATCGACTATGGCTACACCTTC
len: 13
abundance: -
j_gene: TRBJ1-2
v_gene: TRBV5-6
d_gene: -

CDR3aa: CASTWGDRSYYGYTF
CDR3nt: TGTGCCAGTACCTGGGGGGACAGGTCCTATTATGGCTACACCTTC
len: 15
abundance: -
j_gene: TRBJ1-2
v_gene: TRBV19
d_gene: TRBD1

CDR3aa: CASSFGEGGRETQYF
CDR3nt: TGTGCCAGCAGCTTCGGGGAGGGGGGCCGCGAGACCCAGTACTTC
len: 15
abundance: -
j_gene: TRBJ2-5
v_gene: TRBV7-9
d_gene: -

CDR3aa: CASSLSGVANQPQHF
CDR3nt: TGTGCCAGCAGCTTATCAGGGGTAGCAAATCAGCCCCAGCATTTT
len: 15
abundance: -
j_gene: TRBJ1-5
v_gene: TRBV11-2
d_gene: -

CDR3aa: CASSTGSYNSPLHF
CDR3nt: TGTGCCAGCAGTACAGGGTCCTATAATTCACCCCTCCACTTT
len: 14
abundance: -
j_gene: TRBJ1-6
v_gene: TRBV28
d_gene: -

CDR3aa: CASTQRAEELFF
CDR3nt: TGTGCCAGCACCCAAAGAGCAGAGGAGCTGTTTTTT
len: 12
abundance: -
j_gene: TRBJ2-2
v_gene: TRBV21-1
d_gene: -

CDR3aa: CASSVGRQVGEETQYF
CDR3nt: TGTGCCAGTAGTGTAGGAAGACAGGTTGGGGAAGAGACCCAGTACTTC
len: 16
abundance: -
j_gene: TRBJ2-5
v_gene: TRBV19
d_gene: -

CDR3aa: CAWRDINRGPLHF
CDR3nt: TGTGCCTGGAGGGATATTAACAGGGGGCCCCTCCACTTT
len: 13
abundance: once
j_gene: TRBJ1-6
v_gene: TRBV30
d_gene: TRBD1

CDR3aa: CASRGDGDTEAFF
CDR3nt: TGTGCCAGCAGGGGGGATGGGGACACTGAAGCTTTCTTT
len: 13
abundance: once
j_gene: TRBJ1-1
v_gene: TRBV2
d_gene: -

CDR3aa: CSGQRGLGTEAFF
CDR3nt: TGCAGCGGACAAAGGGGGCTCGGCACTGAAGCTTTCTTT
len: 13
abundance: -
j_gene: TRBJ1-1
v_gene: TRBV29-1
d_gene: TRBD1